Given below is one T cell receptor beta chain in context. The data belong to a study of T cell responses to AZD1222 COVID-19 vaccine. The CDR3 extends over 16 amino acids. In germline, CDR1 is KGHSH, CDR2 LQKENI. Trimming stripped 0 bases from V and 4 bases from J, with 15 bases between. Profiled with immunoSEQ multiplex PCR; TCRdb holds only in-frame clones, not every one. Of roughly 120,000 clones listed, 80% to 95% are singletons. This TCR was sampled from an adult in good health. The V and J genes are TRBV18 and TRBJ1-2; D is perhaps TRBD1 (5 bases). This sample comprised peripheral blood, obtained on day 0 of AZD1222 vaccination. CDR3 coding DNA: TGTGCCAGCTCACCACCGGCGGGGGATATGAGCTATGGCTACACCTTC. Its translation is CASSPPAGDMSYGYTF.